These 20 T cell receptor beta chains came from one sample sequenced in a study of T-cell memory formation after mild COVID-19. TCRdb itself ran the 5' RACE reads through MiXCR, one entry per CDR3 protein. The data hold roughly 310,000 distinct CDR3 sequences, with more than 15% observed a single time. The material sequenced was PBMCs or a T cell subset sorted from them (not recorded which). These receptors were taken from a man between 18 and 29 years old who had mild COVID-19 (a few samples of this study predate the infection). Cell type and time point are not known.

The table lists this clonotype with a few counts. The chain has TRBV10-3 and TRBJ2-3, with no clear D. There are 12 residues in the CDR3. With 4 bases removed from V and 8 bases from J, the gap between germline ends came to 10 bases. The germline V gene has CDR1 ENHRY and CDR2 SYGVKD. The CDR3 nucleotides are TGTGCCATCAGTGGTTCGAAAAGTACGCAGTATTTT. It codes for CAISGSKSTQYF.

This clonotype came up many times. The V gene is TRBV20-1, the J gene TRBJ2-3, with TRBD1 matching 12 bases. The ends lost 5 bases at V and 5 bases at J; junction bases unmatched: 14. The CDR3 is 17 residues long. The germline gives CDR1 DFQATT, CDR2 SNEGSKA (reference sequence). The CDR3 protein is CSAAGLGTGGRRDTQYF. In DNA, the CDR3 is TGCAGTGCTGCAGGTCTCGGGACAGGGGGCCGGAGAGATACGCAGTATTTT.

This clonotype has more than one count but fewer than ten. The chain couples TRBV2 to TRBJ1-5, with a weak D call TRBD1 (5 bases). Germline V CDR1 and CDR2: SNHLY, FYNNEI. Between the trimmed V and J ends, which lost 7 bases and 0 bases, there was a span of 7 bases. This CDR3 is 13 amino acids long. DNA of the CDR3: TGTGCCAGCAACAGGATTAGCAATCAGCCCCAGCATTTT. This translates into CASNRISNQPQHF.

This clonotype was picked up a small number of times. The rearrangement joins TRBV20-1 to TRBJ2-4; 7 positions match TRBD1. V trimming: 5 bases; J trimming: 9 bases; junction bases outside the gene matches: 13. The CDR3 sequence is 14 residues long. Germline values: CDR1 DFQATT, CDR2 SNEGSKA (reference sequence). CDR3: CSAGAGTARFIQYF. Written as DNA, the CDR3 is TGCAGTGCTGGAGCCGGGACAGCCCGCTTCATTCAGTACTTC.

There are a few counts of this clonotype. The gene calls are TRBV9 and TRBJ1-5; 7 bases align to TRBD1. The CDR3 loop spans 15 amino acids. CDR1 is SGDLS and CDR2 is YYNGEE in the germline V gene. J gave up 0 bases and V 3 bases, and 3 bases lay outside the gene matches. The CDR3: CASSETGDSNQPQHF. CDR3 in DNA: TGTGCCAGCAGCGAAACAGGGGATAGCAATCAGCCCCAGCATTTT.

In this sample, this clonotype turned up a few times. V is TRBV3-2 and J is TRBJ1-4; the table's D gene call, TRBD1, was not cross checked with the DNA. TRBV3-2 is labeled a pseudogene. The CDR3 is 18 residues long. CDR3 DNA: TGTGCCAGCAGCCTAAAGCCAGCAAGAGGGGGCTACGGCGAAAAACTGTTTTTT. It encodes CASSLKPARGGYGEKLFF.

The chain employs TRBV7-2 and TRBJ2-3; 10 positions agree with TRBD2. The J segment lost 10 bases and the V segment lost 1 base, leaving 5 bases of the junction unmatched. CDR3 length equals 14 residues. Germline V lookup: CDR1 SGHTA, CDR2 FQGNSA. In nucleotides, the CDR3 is TGTGCCAGCAGCTTAGAGGCTACTAGCGGGGCGCAGTATTTT. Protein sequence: CASSLEATSGAQYF. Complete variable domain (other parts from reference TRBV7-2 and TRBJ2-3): GAGVSQSPSNKVTEKGKDVELRCDPISGHTALYWYRQSLGQGLEFLIYFQGNSAPDKSGLPSDRFSAERTGGSVSTLTIQRTQQEDSAVYLCASSLEATSGAQYFGPGTRLTVL.

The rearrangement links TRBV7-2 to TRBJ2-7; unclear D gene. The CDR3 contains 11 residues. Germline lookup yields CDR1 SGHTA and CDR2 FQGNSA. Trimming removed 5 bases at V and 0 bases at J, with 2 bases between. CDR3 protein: CASSDSYEQYF. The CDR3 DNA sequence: TGTGCCAGCAGCGACTCCTACGAGCAGTACTTC. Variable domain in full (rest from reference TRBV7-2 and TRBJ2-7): GAGVSQSPSNKVTEKGKDVELRCDPISGHTALYWYRQSLGQGLEFLIYFQGNSAPDKSGLPSDRFSAERTGGSVSTLTIQRTQQEDSAVYLCASSDSYEQYFGPGTRLTVT.

For the CDR3, the DNA is TGTGCCAGCAGCCCCGACGAGCGGGGGGTTGATTTCTTC. This sequence encodes CASSPDERGVDFF. The chain carries TRBV2 and TRBJ2-1, with 9 bases identical to TRBD2. The trim removed 6 bases at V and 16 bases at J, leaving 13 bases unmatched. This CDR3 has 13 amino acids. CDR1 is SNHLY and CDR2 is FYNNEI in the germline V gene.

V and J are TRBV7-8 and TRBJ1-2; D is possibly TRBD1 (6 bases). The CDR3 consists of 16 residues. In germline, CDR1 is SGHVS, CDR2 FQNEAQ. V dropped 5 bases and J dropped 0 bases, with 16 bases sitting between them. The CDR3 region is CASSPAGTRSNYGYTF. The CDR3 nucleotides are TGTGCCAGCAGCCCGGCCGGGACAAGATCTAACTATGGCTACACCTTC.

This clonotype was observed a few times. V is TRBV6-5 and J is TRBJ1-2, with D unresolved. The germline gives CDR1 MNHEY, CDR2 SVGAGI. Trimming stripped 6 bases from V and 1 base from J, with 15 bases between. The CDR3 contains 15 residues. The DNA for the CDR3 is TGTGCCAGCAGCCTGCGCAAGACGGATAACTATGGCTACACCTTC. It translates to CASSLRKTDNYGYTF.

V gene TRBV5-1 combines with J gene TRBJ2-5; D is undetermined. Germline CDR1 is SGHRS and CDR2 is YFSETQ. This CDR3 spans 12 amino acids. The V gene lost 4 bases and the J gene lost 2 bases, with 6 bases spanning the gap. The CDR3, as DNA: TGCGCCAGCAGCGCCACGCAAGAGACCCAGTACTTC. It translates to CASSATQETQYF. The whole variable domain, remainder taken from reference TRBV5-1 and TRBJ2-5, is KAGVTQTPRYLIKTRGQQVTLSCSPISGHRSVSWYQQTPGQGLQFLFEYFSETQRNKGNFPGRFSGRQFSNSRSEMNVSTLELGDSALYLCASSATQETQYFGPGTRLLVL.

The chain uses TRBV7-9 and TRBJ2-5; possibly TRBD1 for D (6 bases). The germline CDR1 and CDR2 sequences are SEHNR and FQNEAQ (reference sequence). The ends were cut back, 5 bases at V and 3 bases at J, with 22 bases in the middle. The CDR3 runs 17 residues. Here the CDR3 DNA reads TGTGCCAGCAGCCCTAAAAAGGGACAACTCCGCGAAGAGACCCAGTACTTC. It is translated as CASSPKKGQLREETQYF. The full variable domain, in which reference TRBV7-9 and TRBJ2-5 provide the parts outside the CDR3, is DTGVSQNPRHKITKRGQNVTFRCDPISEHNRLYWYRQTLGQGPEFLTYFQNEAQLEKSRLLSDRFSAERPKGSFSTLEIQRTEQGDSAMYLCASSPKKGQLREETQYFGPGTRLLVL.

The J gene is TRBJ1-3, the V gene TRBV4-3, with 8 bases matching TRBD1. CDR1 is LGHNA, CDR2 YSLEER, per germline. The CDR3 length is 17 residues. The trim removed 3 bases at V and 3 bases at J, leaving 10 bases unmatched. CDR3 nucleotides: TGCGCCAGCAGCCACGAGGGGCAGGGGGCGAGTGGAAACACCATATATTTT. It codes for CASSHEGQGASGNTIYF.

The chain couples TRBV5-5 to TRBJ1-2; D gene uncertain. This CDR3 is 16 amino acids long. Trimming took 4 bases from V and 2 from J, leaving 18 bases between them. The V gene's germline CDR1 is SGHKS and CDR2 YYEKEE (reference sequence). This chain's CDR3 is CASSLVRGPSNYGYTF. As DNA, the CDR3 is TGTGCCAGCAGCCTAGTAAGAGGCCCTTCCAACTATGGCTACACCTTC.

CDR3 residues: CASSPGQGRSEAFF. In DNA form, the CDR3 reads TGTGCCAGCAGCCCGGGACAGGGGCGCAGTGAAGCTTTCTTT. This chain uses TRBV5-5 with TRBJ1-1; 10 nucleotides align to TRBD1. J lost 7 bases, V lost 4 bases, and 7 bases had no gene match. The CDR3 totals 14 residues. Germline-derived CDR1 and CDR2 are SGHKS and YYEKEE (reference sequence).

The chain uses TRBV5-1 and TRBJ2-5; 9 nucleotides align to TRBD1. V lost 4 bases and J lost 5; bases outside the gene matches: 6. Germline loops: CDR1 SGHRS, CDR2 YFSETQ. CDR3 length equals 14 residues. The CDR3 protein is CASSRGTGRETQYF. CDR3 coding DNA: TGCGCCAGCAGCCGCGGGACAGGGCGGGAGACCCAGTACTTC.

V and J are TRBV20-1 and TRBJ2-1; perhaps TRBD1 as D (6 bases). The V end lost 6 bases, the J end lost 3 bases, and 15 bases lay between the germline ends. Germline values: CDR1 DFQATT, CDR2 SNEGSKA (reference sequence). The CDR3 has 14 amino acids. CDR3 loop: CSASGTKDYNEQFF. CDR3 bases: TGCAGTGCCTCCGGGACAAAAGACTACAATGAGCAGTTCTTC.

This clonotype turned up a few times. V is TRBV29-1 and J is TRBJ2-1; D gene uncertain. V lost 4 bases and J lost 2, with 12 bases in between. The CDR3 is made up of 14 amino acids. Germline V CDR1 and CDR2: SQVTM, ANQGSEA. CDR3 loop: CSVGSHGPYNEQFF. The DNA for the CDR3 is TGCAGCGTTGGCAGCCACGGTCCCTACAATGAGCAGTTCTTC.

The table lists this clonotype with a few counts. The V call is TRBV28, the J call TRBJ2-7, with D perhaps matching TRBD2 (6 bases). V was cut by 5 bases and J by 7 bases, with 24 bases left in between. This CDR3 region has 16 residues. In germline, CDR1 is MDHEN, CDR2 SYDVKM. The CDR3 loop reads CASSPLPGTAGGEQYV. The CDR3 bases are TGTGCCAGCAGTCCCCTCCCCGGGACTGCCGGGGGTGAGCAGTACGTC.